The 21 T cell receptor beta chains reported below all come from one sample, sequenced in a study of T cell responses to AZD1222 COVID-19 vaccine (dated by TCRdb to the early 2020s). The method was the immunoSEQ multiplex PCR assay. The table was pulled from immuneACCESS by TCRdb, which kept in-frame rearrangements only. Such tables lose some clones; where checked, under half of the loss comes from unresolved V genes, and the rest has no known cause. The sample records approximately 120,000 clones, roughly 93% of which are singletons. Roughly 0.91% of the sample is held by the ten biggest clonotypes. Read against the paper, the sample's time point label means: baseline before first vaccination. Sequenced here: peripheral blood, sampled on day 0 of AZD1222 vaccination. The origin of the receptors is an adult in good health.

This sequence joins TRBV2 and TRBJ1-1; D unresolved. The V end lost 0 bases, the J end lost 4 bases, and 12 bases lay between the germline ends. The CDR3 is made up of 15 amino acids. Germline V gene data show CDR1 as SNHLY and CDR2 as FYNNEI. CDR3 sequence (DNA): TGTGCCAGCAGTGAAGCGGGTGGTTGGATCACTGAAGCTTTCTTT. The encoded protein is CASSEAGGWITEAFF.

This clone was observed once. The chain couples TRBV6-5 to TRBJ1-5; tentative D call: TRBD1 (5 bases). Between the trimmed V and J ends, which lost 1 base and 4 bases, there was a span of 14 bases. Per germline, CDR1 MNHEY and CDR2 SVGAGI. The CDR3 extends over 16 amino acids. The CDR3 protein is CASSYYGNGGNQPQHF. The CDR3, as DNA: TGTGCCAGCAGTTACTACGGGAACGGGGGTAATCAGCCCCAGCATTTT.

The CDR3 reads CASSVARDPNSPLHF. CDR3 DNA: TGTGCCAGCAGCGTAGCTCGGGACCCAAATTCACCCCTCCACTTT. The chain recombines TRBV9 with TRBJ1-6; TRBD1 might be the D (5 bases). The CDR3 consists of 15 residues. Trimming stripped 0 bases from V and 7 bases from J, with 11 bases between. Germline V gene lookup returns CDR1 SGDLS and CDR2 YYNGEE.

This chain links TRBV2 with TRBJ1-2, with D possibly TRBD1 on 6 matching bases. The CDR3 is made up of 15 amino acids. CDR1 is SNHLY and CDR2 is FYNNEI in the germline V gene. V gave up 2 bases and J gave up 5 bases, with 15 bases separating them. CDR3: CASSERPGAHYGYTF. The CDR3 coding sequence is TGTGCCAGCAGTGAACGTCCAGGGGCCCATTATGGCTACACCTTC.

This clone appeared a few times. The chain combines TRBV19 with TRBJ1-4; D may be TRBD1 (5 bases). This CDR3 is built from 16 residues. V lost 3 bases and J 4 bases, leaving 15 bases between the germline ends. CDR1 is LNHDA and CDR2 is SQIVND in the germline V gene (reference sequence). CDR3 in amino acids: CASSMRGTLRNEKLFF. CDR3 in DNA: TGTGCCAGTAGTATGAGGGGCACCCTTCGTAATGAAAAACTGTTTTTT.

The V and J genes are TRBV3-1 (or the pseudogene TRBV3-2) and TRBJ1-1; D remains ambiguous. Germline CDR1 is LGHDT and CDR2 is YNNKEL (reference sequence). The CDR3 is 13 amino acids. V was pared by 2 bases and J by 4 bases, with 8 bases between. CDR3 nucleotide sequence: TGTGCCAGCAGCCAAACCTTGGGCACTGAAGCTTTCTTT. The encoded protein is CASSQTLGTEAFF.

V gene TRBV6-5 combines with J gene TRBJ1-1; D is possibly TRBD1 (5 bases). Per the germline V gene, CDR1 is MNHEY and CDR2 is SVGAGI. With 7 bases removed from V and 3 bases from J, the gap between germline ends came to 15 bases. The CDR3 sequence is 14 residues long. Here the CDR3 reads CASIPGGYYTEAFF. The CDR3 coding sequence is TGTGCCAGCATCCCTGGGGGATACTACACTGAAGCTTTCTTT.

The genes are TRBV29-1 and TRBJ1-5, with TRBD1 as a possible D gene (5 bases). Trimming pared 6 bases from V and 4 bases from J, leaving 16 bases between. CDR3 length: 14 residues. Per the germline V gene, CDR1 is SQVTM and CDR2 is ANQGSEA. The CDR3 is CSVGGVGSNQPQHF. In DNA form, the CDR3 reads TGCAGCGTGGGGGGGGTCGGGAGTAATCAGCCCCAGCATTTT.

In the case of this clone: A read error is likely, as this CDR3 ends without the conserved phenylalanine or tryptophan. It is unclear where the CDR3 begins or ends on the DNA, so no DNA is shown, and the CDR3 is as TCRdb lists it. This chain connects TRBV12-2 to TRBJ1-2. TRBV12-2 counts as a pseudogene. The CDR3 is 9 residues long, counting both termini. The CDR3 spells CASRPRPKG.

This rearrangement joins TRBV18 to TRBJ1-1; D ambiguous. Germline assignment: CDR1 KGHSH and CDR2 LQKENI. This CDR3 contains 14 residues. V lost 2 bases and J lost 0, with 7 bases in between. In DNA form, the CDR3 reads TGTGCCAGCTCACCAGGAGTTTTGAACACTGAAGCTTTCTTT. It is translated as CASSPGVLNTEAFF.

This clone was seen only once. The chain couples TRBV25-1 to TRBJ1-2; no reliable D call. The CDR3 runs to 12 residues. Germline CDR1 is MGHDK and CDR2 is SYGVNS. With 4 bases removed from V and 4 bases from J, the gap between germline ends came to 7 bases. DNA of the CDR3: TGTGCCAGCAGTGGTCCCATCTATGGCTACACCTTC. It encodes CASSGPIYGYTF.

This chain uses TRBV18 with TRBJ2-7, with D perhaps TRBD1 or TRBD2 (5 bases each). The CDR3 contains 13 residues. Trimming shortened V by 6 bases and J by 6 bases, and 15 bases separated the two germline ends. CDR1 KGHSH and CDR2 LQKENI come from the germline V gene. Written as DNA, the CDR3 is TGTGCCAGCTCCCCCAATGTGAGGGGCGAGCAGTACTTC. Translation gives CASSPNVRGEQYF.

V gene TRBV19 combines with J gene TRBJ1-1; no definite D call. The V end was cut by 7 bases, the J end by 2 bases, with 11 bases between. The length of the CDR3 is 13 residues. Germline V gene sequence: CDR1 LNHDA, CDR2 SQIVND (reference sequence). The DNA for the CDR3 is TGTGCCAGTACGTTCGTAGGTAACACTGAAGCTTTCTTT. This sequence encodes CASTFVGNTEAFF.

Only one count was recorded for this clone. V usage is TRBV4-1 and J usage is TRBJ1-4; D is perhaps TRBD1 (5 bases). The CDR3 has 17 residues. The ends were cut back, 4 bases at V and 8 bases at J, with 23 bases in the middle. Germline loops: CDR1 MGHRA, CDR2 YSYEKL. The chain's CDR3 is CASSPFPPDSGKEKLFF. CDR3 in DNA: TGCGCCAGCAGCCCTTTCCCCCCCGACAGCGGTAAAGAAAAACTGTTTTTT.

The chain employs TRBV10-1 and TRBJ1-5, with TRBD1 as a possible D gene (5 bases). Trimming took 0 bases from V and 6 from J, leaving 15 bases between them. CDR1 is WNHNN and CDR2 is SYGVQD in the germline V gene (reference sequence). The CDR3 spans 16 residues. For the CDR3, the DNA is TGCGCCAGCAGTGAGTCCGAGCGACAGTTCTTTCAGCCCCAGCATTTT. It encodes CASSESERQFFQPQHF.

The gene calls are TRBV5-5 and TRBJ2-5; D possibly corresponds to TRBD1 (5 bases). Trimming pared 1 base from V and 4 bases from J, leaving 14 bases between. Germline values: CDR1 SGHKS, CDR2 YYEKEE (reference sequence). This CDR3 is 15 amino acids long. CDR3 residues: CASSLIGRVRETQYF. Written as DNA, the CDR3 is TGTGCCAGCAGCTTGATCGGCAGGGTAAGAGAGACCCAGTACTTC.

V is TRBV2 and J is TRBJ1-4; no firm D call. CDR1 SNHLY and CDR2 FYNNEI come from the germline V gene. The CDR3 sequence is 17 residues long. V lost 6 bases to trimming and J lost 3 bases, with 20 bases between them. CDR3 protein: CASSPGRAGPANEKLFF. Written as DNA, the CDR3 is TGTGCCAGCAGCCCTGGAAGGGCCGGCCCGGCTAATGAAAAACTGTTTTTT.

This clone has just one count. The chain is built from TRBV30 and TRBJ1-4; D might be TRBD1 (6 bases). This CDR3 is built from 11 residues. The germline V gene has CDR1 GTSNPN and CDR2 SVGIG (reference sequence). V lost 6 bases and J 15 bases, leaving 17 bases between the germline ends. CDR3 sequence (DNA): TGTGCCTGCACGAAAGACAGGTTTTTGTTTTTT. This gives the protein CACTKDRFLFF.

CDR3 coding DNA: TGTGCCAGCAGCCCCGGGACAATGTCACCCCTCCACTTT. Amino acids: CASSPGTMSPLHF. The V call is TRBV7-9, the J call TRBJ1-6, with D possibly being TRBD1 (6 bases). This CDR3 comprises 13 residues. Deletions cut 5 bases from V and 10 bases from J, with 12 bases between. CDR1 is SEHNR and CDR2 is FQNEAQ in the germline V gene (reference sequence).

The chain is built from TRBV27 and TRBJ2-1, with 8 nucleotides matching TRBD1. The J segment lost 5 bases and the V segment lost 8 bases, leaving 5 bases of the junction unmatched. Germline CDR1 and CDR2: MNHEY and SMNVEV (reference sequence). This CDR3 spans 13 amino acids. Here the CDR3 DNA reads TGTGCCAGCTGGGGACAGGATAACAATGAGCAGTTCTTC. Its protein product is CASWGQDNNEQFF.

The V gene is TRBV6-6, the J gene TRBJ1-2; no clear D gene. Germline V lookup: CDR1 MNHNY, CDR2 SVGAGI (reference sequence). V gave up 6 bases and J gave up 4 bases, with 21 bases separating them. This CDR3 is 16 amino acids long. The CDR3 DNA reads as TGTGCCAGCAGACCCCGACTCGAGGGCACGAGCTATGGCTACACCTTC. It translates to CASRPRLEGTSYGYTF.